One sample yielded the 10 T cell receptor beta chains listed below, sequenced in a study of shared clonotypes between healthy human individuals. Naive CD8 cells lacked CD45RO and underwent positive selection for CCR7, leaving out terminally differentiated effector memory CD45RA+ cells. TCRdb's table, derived via immunoSEQ multiplex PCR, lists solely in-frame clones and lacks some. The sample contains around 2,000,000 clones, about 95% of which appear only once. Source material: naive CD8+ T cells sorted from blood. These receptors were obtained from a man aged 18 to 29 in good health.

The chain has TRBV27 and TRBJ1-2, with 8 bases matching TRBD1. The length of the CDR3 is 15 residues. CDR1 and CDR2 from the germline V gene are MNHEY and SMNVEV (reference sequence). The V and J ends lost 7 bases and 4 bases, in that order; junction bases with no gene match: 11. CDR3 in DNA: TGTGCCAGCATGGGCTCAGGGGGCATCTCCTATGGCTACACCTTC. Translating it yields CASMGSGGISYGYTF.

The chain has TRBV7-2 and TRBJ1-5; TRBD1 aligns across 9 bases. The V gene end was trimmed by 0 bases and the J gene end by 5 bases; junction bases not matched to a gene: 8. The CDR3 runs 17 residues. Looked up from germline, CDR1 is SGHTA and CDR2 is FQGNSA. The CDR3 spells CASSLAQGTGIDQPQHF. The CDR3 bases are TGTGCCAGCAGCTTAGCTCAAGGGACAGGGATTGATCAGCCCCAGCATTTT.

The V call is TRBV5-1, the J call TRBJ2-7; no clear D gene. The CDR3 contains 15 residues. Germline lookup yields CDR1 SGHRS and CDR2 YFSETQ. V lost 0 bases to trimming and J lost 1 base, with 11 bases between them. This CDR3 is CASSLEWHRSYEQYF. The CDR3 DNA is TGCGCCAGCAGCTTGGAGTGGCACAGATCCTACGAGCAGTACTTC.

Only one count was recorded for this clone. The chain has TRBV5-1 and TRBJ2-1; the match to TRBD1 covers 7 bases. V was clipped by 4 bases and J by 10 bases; unmatched bases: 5. Germline loops: CDR1 SGHRS, CDR2 YFSETQ. This CDR3 comprises 12 residues. The CDR3 loop is CASSPLDREQFF. The CDR3 nucleotides read TGCGCCAGCAGCCCGCTGGACAGGGAGCAGTTCTTC.

The rearrangement joins TRBV9 to TRBJ2-5; TRBD1 or TRBD2 may be the D gene (5 bases each). Germline V gene sequence: CDR1 SGDLS, CDR2 YYNGEE. Trimming stripped 0 bases from V and 1 base from J, with 13 bases between. The CDR3 contains 16 residues. Written as DNA, the CDR3 is TGTGCCAGCAGCGTAGTTGGGGCGGGCGTCCAAGAGACCCAGTACTTC. Translating it yields CASSVVGAGVQETQYF.

This chain connects TRBV19 to TRBJ1-1; D gene unclear. Trimming shortened V by 6 bases and J by 7 bases, and 15 bases separated the two germline ends. This CDR3 region has 13 residues. Per the germline V gene, CDR1 is LNHDA and CDR2 is SQIVND (reference sequence). The CDR3: CASSPAPTLEAFF. CDR3 DNA: TGTGCCAGTAGCCCTGCCCCAACACTTGAAGCTTTCTTT.

Only one count was recorded for this clone. The chain has TRBV9 and TRBJ2-7, with D perhaps assigned TRBD1 or TRBD2 (5 bases each). V lost 4 bases and J 4 bases, leaving 12 bases between the germline ends. Germline lookup yields CDR1 SGDLS and CDR2 YYNGEE. The CDR3 is 13 residues long. For the CDR3, the DNA is TGTGCCAGCAGCCTAACAGGCGGGTACGAGCAGTACTTC. Residues: CASSLTGGYEQYF.

This chain joins TRBV10-1 and TRBJ2-7; 10 nucleotides agree with TRBD2. V trimming: 8 bases; J trimming: 1 base; junction bases outside the gene matches: 11. The CDR3 totals 16 residues. From germline, CDR1 is WNHNN and CDR2 SYGVQD (reference sequence). The CDR3 region has the DNA TGCGCCAGCCTCCGGGTGGAAGCGGGAGGGTCCTACGAGCAGTACTTC. Encoded protein: CASLRVEAGGSYEQYF.

The gene calls are TRBV6-5 and TRBJ2-7; a possible D gene is TRBD1 (6 bases). This CDR3 contains 14 residues. Trimming removed 2 bases at V and 5 bases at J, with 13 bases between. Germline loops: CDR1 MNHEY, CDR2 SVGAGI. The CDR3 is CASSYGVTGNEQYF. CDR3 nucleotides: TGTGCCAGCAGTTACGGGGTTACAGGGAACGAGCAGTACTTC.

CDR3 DNA sequence: TGTGCCAGCAGTTTACCAGGCGGGGCCGGGGAGCTGTTTTTT. It translates to CASSLPGGAGELFF. The chain carries TRBV27 and TRBJ2-2, with TRBD2 as a possible D gene (6 bases). V was pared by 2 bases and J by 6 bases, with 10 bases between. This CDR3 region has 14 residues. CDR1 is MNHEY, CDR2 SMNVEV, per germline (reference sequence).